This TCR beta chain comes out of a study of blood T cell repertoires in COVID-19. Study-level information: Collection of acute and convalescent COVID-19 samples took place in the United States, Italy and Spain. T cells, B-cell-depleted T cells, or PBMCs supplied cDNA or gDNA.

Authors' analysis steps: Using reference gene primer amplification, nucleated cell counts were estimated. Method: immunoSEQ multiplex PCR; TCRdb's copy keeps in-frame clones and lacks some. D and trimming were read from the DNA, whereas the V and J calls and clone size are those reported in that table. The sample has 200,000 or so clones; 70% to 90% are singletons. The receptor was isolated from a woman under 30 who had recovered from COVID-19. The sequenced material came from PBMCs or T cells enriched from blood (not recorded which).

CDR3: CASSPREGPYGYTF. For the CDR3, the DNA is TGTGCCAGCAGCCCGCGTGAGGGTCCCTATGGCTACACCTTC. The chain employs TRBV7-9 and TRBJ1-2, with D unclear. The germline V gene encodes CDR1 SEHNR and CDR2 FQNEAQ (reference sequence). The CDR3 has 14 amino acids. The ends were cut back, 5 bases at V and 4 bases at J, with 14 bases in the middle. The whole variable domain, remainder taken from reference TRBV7-9 and TRBJ1-2, is DTGVSQNPRHKITKRGQNVTFRCDPISEHNRLYWYRQTLGQGPEFLTYFQNEAQLEKSRLLSDRFSAERPKGSFSTLEIQRTEQGDSAMYLCASSPREGPYGYTFGSGTRLTVV.